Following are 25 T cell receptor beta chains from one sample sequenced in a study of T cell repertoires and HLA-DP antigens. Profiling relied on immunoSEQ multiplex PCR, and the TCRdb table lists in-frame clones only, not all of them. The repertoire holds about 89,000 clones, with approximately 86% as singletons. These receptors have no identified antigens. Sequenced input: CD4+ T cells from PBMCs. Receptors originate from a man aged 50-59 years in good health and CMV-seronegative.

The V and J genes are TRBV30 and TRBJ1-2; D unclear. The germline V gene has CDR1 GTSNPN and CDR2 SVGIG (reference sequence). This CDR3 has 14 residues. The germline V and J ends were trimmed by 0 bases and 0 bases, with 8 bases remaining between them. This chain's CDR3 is CAWSVTRTNYGYTF. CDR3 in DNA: TGTGCCTGGAGTGTAACCCGAACTAACTATGGCTACACCTTC. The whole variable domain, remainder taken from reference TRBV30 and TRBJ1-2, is SQTIHQWPATLVQPVGSPLSLECTVEGTSNPNLYWYRQAAGRGLQLLFYSVGIGQISSEVPQNLSASRPQDRQFILSSKKLLLSDSGFYLCAWSVTRTNYGYTFGSGTRLTVV.

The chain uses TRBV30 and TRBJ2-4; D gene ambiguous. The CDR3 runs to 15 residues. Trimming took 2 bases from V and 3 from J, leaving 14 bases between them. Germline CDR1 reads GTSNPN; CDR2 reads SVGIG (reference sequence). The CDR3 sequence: CAWSPPRRFKNIQYF. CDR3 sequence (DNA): TGTGCCTGGAGTCCCCCGAGGAGATTCAAAAACATTCAGTACTTC. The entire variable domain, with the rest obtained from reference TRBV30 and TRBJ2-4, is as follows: SQTIHQWPATLVQPVGSPLSLECTVEGTSNPNLYWYRQAAGRGLQLLFYSVGIGQISSEVPQNLSASRPQDRQFILSSKKLLLSDSGFYLCAWSPPRRFKNIQYFGAGTRLSVL.

DNA of the CDR3: TGCGCCAGCAGCCAACAGTGGAGGGAGAACACCGGGGAGCTGTTTTTT. Its protein is CASSQQWRENTGELFF. This sequence joins TRBV4-3 and TRBJ2-2, with D possibly matching TRBD2 (6 bases). CDR1 and CDR2 from the germline V gene are LGHNA and YSLEER. Trimming shortened V by 2 bases and J by 1 base, and 11 bases separated the two germline ends. There are 16 residues in the CDR3.

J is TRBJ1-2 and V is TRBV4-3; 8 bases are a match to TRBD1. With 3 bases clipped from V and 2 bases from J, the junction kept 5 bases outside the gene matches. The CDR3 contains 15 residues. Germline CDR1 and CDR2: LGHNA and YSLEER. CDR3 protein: CASSQKRDRNYGYTF. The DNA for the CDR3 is TGCGCCAGCAGCCAGAAGAGGGACAGGAACTATGGCTACACCTTC.

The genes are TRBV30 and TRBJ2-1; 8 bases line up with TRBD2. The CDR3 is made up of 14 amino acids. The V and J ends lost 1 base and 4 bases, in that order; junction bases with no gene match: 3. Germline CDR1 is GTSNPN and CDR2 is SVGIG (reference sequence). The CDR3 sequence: CAWSDPSGYNEQFF. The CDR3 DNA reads TGTGCCTGGAGTGATCCTAGCGGGTACAATGAGCAGTTCTTC.

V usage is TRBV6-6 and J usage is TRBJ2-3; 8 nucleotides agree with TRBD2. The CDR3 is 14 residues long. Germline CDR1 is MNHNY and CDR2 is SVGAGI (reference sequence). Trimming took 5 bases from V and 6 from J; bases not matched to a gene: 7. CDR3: CASSIGGGRDTQYF. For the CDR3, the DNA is TGTGCCAGCAGTATCGGGGGGGGAAGGGATACGCAGTATTTT.

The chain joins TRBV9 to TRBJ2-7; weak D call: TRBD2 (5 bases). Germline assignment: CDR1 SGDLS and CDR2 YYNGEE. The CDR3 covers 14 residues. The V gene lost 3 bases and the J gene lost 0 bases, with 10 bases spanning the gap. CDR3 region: CASSATGNSYEQYF. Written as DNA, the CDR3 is TGTGCCAGCAGCGCCACGGGAAACTCCTACGAGCAGTACTTC.

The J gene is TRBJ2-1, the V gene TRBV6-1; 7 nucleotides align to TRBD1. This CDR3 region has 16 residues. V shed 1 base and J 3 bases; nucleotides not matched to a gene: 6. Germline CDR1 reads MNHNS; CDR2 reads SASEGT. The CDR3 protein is CASSEEERQGYNEQFF. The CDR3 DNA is TGTGCCAGCAGTGAAGAAGAAAGACAGGGCTACAATGAGCAGTTCTTC.

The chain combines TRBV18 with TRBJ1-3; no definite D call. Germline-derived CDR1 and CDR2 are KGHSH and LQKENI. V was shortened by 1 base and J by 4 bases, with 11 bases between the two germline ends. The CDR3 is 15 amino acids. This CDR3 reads CASSPLIDLGNTIYF. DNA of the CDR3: TGTGCCAGCTCACCACTTATAGACCTCGGAAACACCATATATTTT.

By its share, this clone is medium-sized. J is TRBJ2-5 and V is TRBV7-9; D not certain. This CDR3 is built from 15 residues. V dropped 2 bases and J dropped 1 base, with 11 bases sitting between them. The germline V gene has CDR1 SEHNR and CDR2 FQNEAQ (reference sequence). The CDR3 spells CASSLRENSQETQYF. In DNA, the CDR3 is TGTGCCAGCAGCTTACGAGAAAACAGCCAAGAGACCCAGTACTTC.

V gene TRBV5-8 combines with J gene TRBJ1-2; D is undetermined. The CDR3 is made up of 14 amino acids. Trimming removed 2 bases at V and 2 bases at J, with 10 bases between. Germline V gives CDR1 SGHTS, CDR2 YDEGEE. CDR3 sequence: CASSLLTRNYGYTF. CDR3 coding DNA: TGTGCCAGCAGCTTATTAACCCGGAACTATGGCTACACCTTC.

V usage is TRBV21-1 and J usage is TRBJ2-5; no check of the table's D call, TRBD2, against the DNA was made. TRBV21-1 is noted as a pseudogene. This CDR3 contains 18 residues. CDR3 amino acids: CASSKGETSGAYQETQYF. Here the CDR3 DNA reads TGTGCCAGCAGCAAAGGGGAGACTAGCGGGGCGTACCAAGAGACCCAGTACTTC.

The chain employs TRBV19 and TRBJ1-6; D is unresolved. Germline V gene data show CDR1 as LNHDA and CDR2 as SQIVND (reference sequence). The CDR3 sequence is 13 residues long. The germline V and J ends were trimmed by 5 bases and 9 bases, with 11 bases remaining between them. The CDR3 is CASSARLGSPLHF. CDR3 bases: TGTGCCAGTAGTGCTAGACTGGGTTCACCCCTCCACTTT.

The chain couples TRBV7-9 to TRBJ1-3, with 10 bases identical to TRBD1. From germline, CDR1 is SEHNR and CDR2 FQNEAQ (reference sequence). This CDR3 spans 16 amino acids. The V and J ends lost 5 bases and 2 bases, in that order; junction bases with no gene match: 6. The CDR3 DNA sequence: TGTGCCAGCAGCCGGGGGGACAGGGGTACTGGAAACACCATATATTTT. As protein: CASSRGDRGTGNTIYF. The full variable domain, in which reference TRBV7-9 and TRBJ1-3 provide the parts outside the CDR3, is DTGVSQNPRHKITKRGQNVTFRCDPISEHNRLYWYRQTLGQGPEFLTYFQNEAQLEKSRLLSDRFSAERPKGSFSTLEIQRTEQGDSAMYLCASSRGDRGTGNTIYFGEGSWLTVV.

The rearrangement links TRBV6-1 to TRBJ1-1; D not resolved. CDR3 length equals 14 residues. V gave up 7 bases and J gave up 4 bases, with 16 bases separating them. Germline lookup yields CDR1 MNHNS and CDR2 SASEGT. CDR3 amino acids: CASTPLGLVTEAFF. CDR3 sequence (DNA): TGTGCCAGCACCCCTCTGGGGTTGGTCACTGAAGCTTTCTTT.

The CDR3 region is CASSRLAGGRGQETQYF. In DNA form, the CDR3 reads TGCGCCAGCAGCAGGCTAGCGGGGGGCCGGGGACAAGAGACCCAGTACTTC. J is TRBJ2-5 and V is TRBV5-1; 11 positions match TRBD2. The CDR3 contains 17 residues. CDR1 and CDR2 from the germline V gene are SGHRS and YFSETQ. V shed 4 bases, J shed 2 bases, and the junction held 10 bases outside the gene matches. Looking up the rest from reference TRBV5-1 and TRBJ2-5 gives the full variable domain: KAGVTQTPRYLIKTRGQQVTLSCSPISGHRSVSWYQQTPGQGLQFLFEYFSETQRNKGNFPGRFSGRQFSNSRSEMNVSTLELGDSALYLCASSRLAGGRGQETQYFGPGTRLLVL.

The CDR3 bases are TGTGCCAGCAGCTCATCCCAGCCGGGGGATAAAGAGACCCAGTACTTC. Its protein is CASSSSQPGDKETQYF. The chain employs TRBV11-1 and TRBJ2-5, with D tentatively TRBD2 (6 bases). CDR1 is SGHAT and CDR2 is FQDESV in the germline V gene (reference sequence). The CDR3 runs to 16 residues. V lost 4 bases and J 3 bases, leaving 18 bases between the germline ends.

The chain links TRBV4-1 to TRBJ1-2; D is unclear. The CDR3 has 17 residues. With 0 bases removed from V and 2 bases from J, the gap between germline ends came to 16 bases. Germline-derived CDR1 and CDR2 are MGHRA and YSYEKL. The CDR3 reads CASSQDESGGRNYGYTF. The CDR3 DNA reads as TGCGCCAGCAGCCAAGATGAAAGCGGTGGCAGAAACTATGGCTACACCTTC.

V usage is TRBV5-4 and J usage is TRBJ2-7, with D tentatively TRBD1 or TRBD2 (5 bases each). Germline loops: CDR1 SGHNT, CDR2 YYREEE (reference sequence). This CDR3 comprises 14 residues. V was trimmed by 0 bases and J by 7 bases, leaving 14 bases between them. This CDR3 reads CASSLDGAAGEQYF. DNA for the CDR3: TGTGCCAGCAGCTTGGACGGGGCAGCCGGGGAGCAGTACTTC.

In DNA, the CDR3 is TGTGCCAGCAGCCCACACCCAACAGGTGGAAACACCATATATTTT. This translates into CASSPHPTGGNTIYF. This chain connects TRBV11-2 to TRBJ1-3; tentative D call: TRBD1 (5 bases). CDR1 and CDR2 from the germline V gene are SGHAT and FQNNGV. The CDR3 is 15 residues long. V shed 5 bases and J shed 3 bases, with 14 bases lying between them.

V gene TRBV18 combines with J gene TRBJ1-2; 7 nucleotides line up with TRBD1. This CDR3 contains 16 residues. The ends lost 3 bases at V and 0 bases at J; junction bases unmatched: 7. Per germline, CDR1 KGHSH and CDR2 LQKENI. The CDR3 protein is CASSPLTGLANYGYTF. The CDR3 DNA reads TGTGCCAGCTCACCCTTGACAGGGTTAGCTAACTATGGCTACACCTTC.

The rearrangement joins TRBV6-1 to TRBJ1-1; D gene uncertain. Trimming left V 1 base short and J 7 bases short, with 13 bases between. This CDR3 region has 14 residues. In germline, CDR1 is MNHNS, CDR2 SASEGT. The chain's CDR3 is CASSEVRVRIEAFF. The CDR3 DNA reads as TGTGCCAGCAGTGAAGTAAGGGTCCGGATTGAAGCTTTCTTT.

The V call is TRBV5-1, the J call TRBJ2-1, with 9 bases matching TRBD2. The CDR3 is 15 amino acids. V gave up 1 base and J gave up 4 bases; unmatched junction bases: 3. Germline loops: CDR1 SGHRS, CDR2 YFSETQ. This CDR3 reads CASSLSSGGYNEQFF. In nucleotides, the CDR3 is TGCGCCAGCAGCTTGAGTAGCGGGGGTTACAATGAGCAGTTCTTC.

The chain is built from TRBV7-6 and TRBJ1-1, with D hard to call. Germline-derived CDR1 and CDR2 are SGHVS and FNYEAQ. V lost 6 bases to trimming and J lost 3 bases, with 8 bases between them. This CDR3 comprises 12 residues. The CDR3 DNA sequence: TGTGCCAGCAGTGGGAGGGACACTGAAGCTTTCTTT. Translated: CASSGRDTEAFF.

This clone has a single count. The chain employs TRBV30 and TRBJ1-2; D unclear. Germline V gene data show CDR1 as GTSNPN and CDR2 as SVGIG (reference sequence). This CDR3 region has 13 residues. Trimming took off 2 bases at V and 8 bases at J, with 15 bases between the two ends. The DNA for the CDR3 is TGTGCCTGGAGTTTTTCGGCTGTTTACGGCTACACCTTC. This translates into CAWSFSAVYGYTF.